The rows below give T cell receptor beta chains drawn from one sample of a study of T cell changes during pregnancy in multiple sclerosis. Sequencing was performed with immunoSEQ multiplex PCR; in TCRdb, only in-frame clones are kept and a portion is missing. Of about 40,000 clones in the sample, 90% to 95% were seen once. Specimen: CD8+ T cells from peripheral blood mononuclear cells, collected before pregnancy. Receptors were obtained from a female donor with multiple sclerosis, enrolled in a pregnancy study. Both conserved end residues are part of each CDR3. D genes are given only for firm matches. Where a row states a size, it is once, few, many or the class of an expanded clone; other rows omit it.

j_call: TRBJ2-1; clone_size: .; v_call: TRBV13; d_call: TRBD2; cdr3_aa: CASSSGLAVRNEQFF; cdr3_nt: TGTGCCAGCAGCTCGGGACTAGCGGTGAGGAATGAGCAGTTCTTC
j_call: TRBJ2-7; clone_size: .; v_call: TRBV6-1; d_call: TRBD1; cdr3_aa: CASSEGVGQVNYEQYF; cdr3_nt: TGTGCCAGCAGTGAAGGTGTGGGACAGGTGAACTACGAGCAGTACTTC
j_call: TRBJ1-1; clone_size: few; v_call: TRBV6-5; d_call: .; cdr3_aa: CASTEEQGNEAFF; cdr3_nt: TGTGCCAGCACCGAGGAACAGGGTAATGAAGCTTTCTTT
j_call: TRBJ1-5; clone_size: .; v_call: TRBV27; d_call: .; cdr3_aa: CASSLSRSENQPQHF; cdr3_nt: TGTGCCAGCAGTTTATCGAGGTCAGAGAATCAGCCCCAGCATTTT
j_call: TRBJ2-1; clone_size: .; v_call: TRBV2; d_call: .; cdr3_aa: CASSEARTGHVQWEQFF; cdr3_nt: TGTGCCAGCAGTGAAGCGCGCACAGGCCACGTACAATGGGAGCAGTTCTTC
j_call: TRBJ2-1; clone_size: once; v_call: TRBV5-6; d_call: .; cdr3_aa: CASSFSVEQFF; cdr3_nt: TGTGCCAGCAGCTTTAGCGTTGAGCAGTTCTTC
j_call: TRBJ1-5; clone_size: .; v_call: TRBV9; d_call: TRBD1; cdr3_aa: CASSPGGQGRQPQHF; cdr3_nt: TGTGCCAGCAGCCCGGGAGGACAGGGAAGACAGCCCCAGCATTTT
j_call: TRBJ2-7; clone_size: .; v_call: TRBV4-1; d_call: .; cdr3_aa: CASSQLDSDEQYF; cdr3_nt: TGCGCCAGCAGCCAACTTGACAGCGACGAGCAGTACTTC
j_call: TRBJ2-1; clone_size: many; v_call: TRBV14; d_call: TRBD1; cdr3_aa: CASSHPTDLSLTGSDEQFF; cdr3_nt: TGTGCCAGCAGCCATCCCACAGACCTTTCGCTGACAGGGTCCGATGAGCAGTTCTTC
j_call: TRBJ2-1; clone_size: .; v_call: TRBV15; d_call: .; cdr3_aa: CATSVFANEQFF; cdr3_nt: TGTGCCACCAGCGTTTTCGCGAATGAGCAGTTCTTC
j_call: TRBJ2-7; clone_size: .; v_call: TRBV10-3; d_call: TRBD1; cdr3_aa: CATQTGDSYEQYF; cdr3_nt: TGTGCCACCCAGACAGGGGACTCCTACGAGCAGTACTTC
j_call: TRBJ2-1; clone_size: .; v_call: TRBV19; d_call: .; cdr3_aa: CASPNELWEWYYNEQFF; cdr3_nt: TGTGCCAGCCCGAATGAGTTGTGGGAGTGGTACTACAATGAGCAGTTCTTC
j_call: TRBJ2-1; clone_size: .; v_call: TRBV10-3; d_call: TRBD2; cdr3_aa: CAISDPSINLAGASSYNEQFF; cdr3_nt: TGTGCCATCAGTGATCCTAGCATCAATCTAGCGGGTGCGAGCTCCTACAATGAGCAGTTCTTC
j_call: TRBJ2-7; clone_size: .; v_call: TRBV4-1; d_call: .; cdr3_aa: CASSQEAGSTREQYF; cdr3_nt: TGCGCCAGCAGCCAAGAGGCGGGTTCGACTAGGGAGCAGTACTTC
j_call: TRBJ2-1; clone_size: .; v_call: TRBV7-9; d_call: .; cdr3_aa: CASSLGSYNEQFF; cdr3_nt: TGTGCCAGCAGCTTGGGCAGTTACAATGAGCAGTTCTTC
j_call: TRBJ2-7; clone_size: .; v_call: TRBV7-9; d_call: .; cdr3_aa: CASSLGRYEQYF; cdr3_nt: TGTGCCAGCAGCTTAGGGCGGTACGAGCAGTACTTC
j_call: TRBJ2-3; clone_size: .; v_call: TRBV9; d_call: TRBD2; cdr3_aa: CASSVGIVVAGIDTQYF; cdr3_nt: TGTGCCAGCAGCGTAGGTATCGTCGTAGCGGGTATAGATACGCAGTATTTT
j_call: TRBJ2-3; clone_size: .; v_call: TRBV5-1; d_call: .; cdr3_aa: CASSYVGTFSTDTQYF; cdr3_nt: TGCGCCAGCAGCTACGTGGGGACATTCAGCACAGATACGCAGTATTTT
j_call: TRBJ1-1; clone_size: .; v_call: TRBV7-8; d_call: .; cdr3_aa: CASSLAVSTEAFF; cdr3_nt: TGTGCCAGCAGCTTAGCCGTATCCACTGAAGCTTTCTTT
j_call: TRBJ1-4; clone_size: once; v_call: TRBV5-6; d_call: TRBD1; cdr3_aa: CASSLGSGQGARMLFF; cdr3_nt: TGTGCCAGCAGCTTGGGTTCTGGACAGGGGGCGCGAATGCTGTTTTTT
j_call: TRBJ2-5; clone_size: .; v_call: TRBV19; d_call: .; cdr3_aa: CASSIYPGATQETQYF; cdr3_nt: TGTGCCAGTAGTATCTATCCAGGGGCGACGCAAGAGACCCAGTACTTC
j_call: TRBJ2-6; clone_size: .; v_call: TRBV19; d_call: .; cdr3_aa: CASRLTSGANVLTF; cdr3_nt: TGTGCCAGTAGACTAACCTCTGGGGCCAACGTCCTGACTTTC
j_call: TRBJ2-1; clone_size: few; v_call: TRBV4-3; d_call: TRBD1; cdr3_aa: CASSSATGGLGNEQFF; cdr3_nt: TGCGCCAGCAGCTCGGCCACAGGGGGTTTGGGCAATGAGCAGTTCTTC
j_call: TRBJ1-1; clone_size: .; v_call: TRBV28; d_call: .; cdr3_aa: CASSFEGLGIVNTEAFF; cdr3_nt: TGTGCCAGCAGTTTTGAGGGCCTGGGGATCGTGAACACTGAAGCTTTCTTT
j_call: TRBJ1-4; clone_size: .; v_call: TRBV5-4; d_call: .; cdr3_aa: CASSSNLVREKLFF; cdr3_nt: TGTGCCAGCAGCTCTAACTTGGTGAGGGAAAAACTGTTTTTT
j_call: TRBJ2-2; clone_size: once; v_call: TRBV19; d_call: .; cdr3_aa: CASSITLRQRLTGELFF; cdr3_nt: TGTGCCAGTAGTATCACCCTCAGACAGCGACTCACCGGGGAGCTGTTTTTT
j_call: TRBJ2-4; clone_size: .; v_call: TRBV29-1; d_call: TRBD2; cdr3_aa: CSVEEWGGNIQYF; cdr3_nt: TGCAGCGTTGAAGAATGGGGGGGGAACATTCAGTACTTC
j_call: TRBJ2-5; clone_size: .; v_call: TRBV4-2; d_call: TRBD2; cdr3_aa: CASSQGTSGQETQYF; cdr3_nt: TGTGCCAGCAGCCAAGGGACTAGCGGTCAAGAGACCCAGTACTTC
j_call: TRBJ2-1; clone_size: .; v_call: TRBV27; d_call: .; cdr3_aa: CASSRGSSYNEQFF; cdr3_nt: TGTGCCAGCAGCCGCGGGTCCTCCTACAATGAGCAGTTCTTC